This T cell receptor beta chain was observed in a study of cytomegalovirus exposure and HLA in healthy donors. Study as a whole: HLA-typed donors were the source of about 90 million unique TCRs held in an early data release. The study's findings and limits: A prior analysis recorded that most TCR beta V segments were productive about 87% or about 30% of the time.

On this clone: The antigen is not known.

This PCR relied on a set of 60 Vbeta primers and 13 Jbeta primers. Generated by immunoSEQ multiplex PCR, the TCRdb table keeps only in-frame clones and is missing some. Seen here are roughly 190,000 clones, about 70% observed once, and the top ten hold less than 2%. The CDR3 contains 14 residues. Germline lookup yields CDR1 SGHAT and CDR2 FQNNGV. Trimming took off 5 bases at V and 8 bases at J, with 16 bases between the two ends. This clonotype was obtained from a woman in her thirties in good health and CMV-seronegative. Sequenced material: PBMCs. The genes are TRBV11-2 and TRBJ2-1; D is possibly TRBD2 (5 bases). CDR3 loop: CASSPQVASDEQFF. The CDR3, as DNA: TGTGCCAGCAGCCCCCAGGTAGCGAGCGATGAGCAGTTCTTC.